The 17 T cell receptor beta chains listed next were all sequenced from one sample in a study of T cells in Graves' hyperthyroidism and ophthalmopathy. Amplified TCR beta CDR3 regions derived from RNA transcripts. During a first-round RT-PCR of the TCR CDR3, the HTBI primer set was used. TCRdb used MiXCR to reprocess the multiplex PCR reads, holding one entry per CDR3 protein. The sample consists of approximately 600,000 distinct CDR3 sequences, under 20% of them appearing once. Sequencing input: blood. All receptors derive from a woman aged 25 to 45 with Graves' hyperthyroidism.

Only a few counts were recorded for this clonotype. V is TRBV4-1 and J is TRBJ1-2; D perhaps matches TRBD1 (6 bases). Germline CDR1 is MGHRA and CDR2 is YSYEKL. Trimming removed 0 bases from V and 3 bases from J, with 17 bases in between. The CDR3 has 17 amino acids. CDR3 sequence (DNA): TGCGCCAGCAGCCAAGATCCGCGGGGGCAGGGATACTATGGCTACACCTTC. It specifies CASSQDPRGQGYYGYTF.

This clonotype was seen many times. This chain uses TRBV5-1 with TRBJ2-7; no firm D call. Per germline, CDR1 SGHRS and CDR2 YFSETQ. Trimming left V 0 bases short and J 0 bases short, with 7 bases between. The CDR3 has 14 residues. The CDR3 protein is CASSLVVSSYEQYF. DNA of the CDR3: TGCGCCAGCAGCTTGGTCGTCTCCTCCTACGAGCAGTACTTC. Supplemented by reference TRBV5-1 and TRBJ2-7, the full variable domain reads KAGVTQTPRYLIKTRGQQVTLSCSPISGHRSVSWYQQTPGQGLQFLFEYFSETQRNKGNFPGRFSGRQFSNSRSEMNVSTLELGDSALYLCASSLVVSSYEQYFGPGTRLTVT.

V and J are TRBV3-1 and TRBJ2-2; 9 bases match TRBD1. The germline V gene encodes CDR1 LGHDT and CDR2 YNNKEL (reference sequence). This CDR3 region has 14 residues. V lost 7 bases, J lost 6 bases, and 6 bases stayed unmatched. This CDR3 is CASKGTGFAGELFF. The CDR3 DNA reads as TGTGCCAGCAAAGGGACAGGGTTCGCCGGGGAGCTGTTTTTT.

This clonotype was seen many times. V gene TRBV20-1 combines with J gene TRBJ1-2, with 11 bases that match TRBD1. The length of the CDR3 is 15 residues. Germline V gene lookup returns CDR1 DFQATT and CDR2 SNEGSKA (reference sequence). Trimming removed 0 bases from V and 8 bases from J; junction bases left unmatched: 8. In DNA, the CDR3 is TGCAGTGCTAGAGATCTGCGGACAGGGGGCCAAGGCTACACCTTC. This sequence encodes CSARDLRTGGQGYTF.

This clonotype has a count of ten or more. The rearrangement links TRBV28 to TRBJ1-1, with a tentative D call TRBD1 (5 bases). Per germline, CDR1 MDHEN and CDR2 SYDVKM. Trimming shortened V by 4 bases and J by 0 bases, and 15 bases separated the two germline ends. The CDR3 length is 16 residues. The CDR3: CASSSPGTGMNTEAFF. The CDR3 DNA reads TGTGCCAGCAGTTCCCCCGGGACGGGGATGAACACTGAAGCTTTCTTT.

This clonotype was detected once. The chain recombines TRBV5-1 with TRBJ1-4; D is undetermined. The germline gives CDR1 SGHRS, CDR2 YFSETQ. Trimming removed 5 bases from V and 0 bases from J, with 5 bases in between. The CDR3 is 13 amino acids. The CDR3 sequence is CASSETTNEKLFF. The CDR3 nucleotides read TGCGCCAGCAGTGAGACAACTAATGAAAAACTGTTTTTT. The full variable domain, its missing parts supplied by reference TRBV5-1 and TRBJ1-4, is KAGVTQTPRYLIKTRGQQVTLSCSPISGHRSVSWYQQTPGQGLQFLFEYFSETQRNKGNFPGRFSGRQFSNSRSEMNVSTLELGDSALYLCASSETTNEKLFFGSGTQLSVL.

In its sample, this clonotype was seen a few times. This CDR3 is CSARDLVGSTGELFF. In DNA form, the CDR3 reads TGCAGTGCTAGAGACCTAGTAGGTAGTACCGGGGAGCTGTTTTTT. This chain joins TRBV20-1 and TRBJ2-2; D is undetermined. V dropped 0 bases and J dropped 5 bases, with 13 bases sitting between them. The CDR3 loop spans 15 amino acids. Germline CDR1 DFQATT, CDR2 SNEGSKA (reference sequence).

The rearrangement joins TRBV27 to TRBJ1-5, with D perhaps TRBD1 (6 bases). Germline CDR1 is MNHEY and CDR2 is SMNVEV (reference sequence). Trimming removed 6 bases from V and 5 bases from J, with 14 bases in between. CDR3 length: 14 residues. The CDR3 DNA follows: TGTGCCAGCAGACCTTCCGGGACACATCAGCCCCAGCATTTT. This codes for CASRPSGTHQPQHF.

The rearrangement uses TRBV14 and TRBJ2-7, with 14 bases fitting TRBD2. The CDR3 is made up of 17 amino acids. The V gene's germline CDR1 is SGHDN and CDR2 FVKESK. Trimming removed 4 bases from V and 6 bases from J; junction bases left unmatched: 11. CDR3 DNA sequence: TGTGCCAGCAGCCCGGGACTAGCGGGAGTATCTCGCGGCGAGCAGTACTTC. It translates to CASSPGLAGVSRGEQYF.

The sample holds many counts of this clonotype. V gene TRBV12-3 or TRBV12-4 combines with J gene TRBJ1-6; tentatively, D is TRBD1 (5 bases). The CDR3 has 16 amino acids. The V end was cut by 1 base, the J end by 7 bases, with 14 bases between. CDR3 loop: CASSLGGSGANSPLHF. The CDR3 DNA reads TGTGCCAGCAGTTTAGGCGGCAGCGGGGCAAATTCACCCCTCCACTTT.

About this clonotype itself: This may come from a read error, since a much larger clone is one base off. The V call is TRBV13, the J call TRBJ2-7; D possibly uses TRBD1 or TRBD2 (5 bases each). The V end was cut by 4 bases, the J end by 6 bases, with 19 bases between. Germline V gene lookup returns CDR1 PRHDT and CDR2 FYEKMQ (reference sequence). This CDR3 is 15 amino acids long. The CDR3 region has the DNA TGTGCCAGCAGCTCAACAGGCGCTAGCAGGAGCGAGCAGTACTTC. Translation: CASSSTGASRSEQYF.

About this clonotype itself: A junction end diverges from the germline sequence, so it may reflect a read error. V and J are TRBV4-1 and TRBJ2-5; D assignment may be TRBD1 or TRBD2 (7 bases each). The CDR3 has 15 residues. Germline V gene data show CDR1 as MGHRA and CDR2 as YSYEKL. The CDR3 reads CASSPGRGHEETQHF. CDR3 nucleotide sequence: TGCGCCAGCAGCCCGGGGAGGGGGCATGAAGAGACCCAGCACTTC.

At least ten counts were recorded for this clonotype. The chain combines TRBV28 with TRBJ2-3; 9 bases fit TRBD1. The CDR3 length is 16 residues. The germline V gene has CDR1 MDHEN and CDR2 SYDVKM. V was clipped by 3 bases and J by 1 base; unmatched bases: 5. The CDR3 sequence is CASSFPGQGGTDTQYF. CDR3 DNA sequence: TGTGCCAGCAGTTTTCCGGGACAGGGAGGCACAGATACGCAGTATTTT.

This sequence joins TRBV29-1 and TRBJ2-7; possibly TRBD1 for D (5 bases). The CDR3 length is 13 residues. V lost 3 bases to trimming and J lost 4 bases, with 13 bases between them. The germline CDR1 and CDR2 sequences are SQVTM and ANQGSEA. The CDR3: CSVENRQGYEQYF. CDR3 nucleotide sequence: TGCAGCGTTGAGAACAGGCAGGGATACGAGCAGTACTTC.

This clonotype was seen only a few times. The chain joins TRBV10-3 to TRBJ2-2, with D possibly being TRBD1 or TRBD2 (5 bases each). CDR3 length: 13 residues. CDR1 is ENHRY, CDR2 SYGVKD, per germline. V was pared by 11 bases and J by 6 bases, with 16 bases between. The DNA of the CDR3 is TGTGCCCTCGGGACGGAGGAGGCCGGGGAGCTGTTTTTT. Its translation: CALGTEEAGELFF.

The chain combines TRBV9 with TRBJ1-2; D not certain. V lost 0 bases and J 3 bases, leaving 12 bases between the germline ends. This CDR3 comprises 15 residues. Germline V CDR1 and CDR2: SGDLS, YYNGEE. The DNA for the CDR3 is TGTGCCAGCAGCGTAGATTCTACAGCCTACTATGGCTACACCTTC. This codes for CASSVDSTAYYGYTF.

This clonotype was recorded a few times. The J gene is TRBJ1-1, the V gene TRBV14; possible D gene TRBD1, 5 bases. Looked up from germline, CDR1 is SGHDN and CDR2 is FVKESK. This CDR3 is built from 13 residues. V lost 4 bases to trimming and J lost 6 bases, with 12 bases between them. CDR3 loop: CASSLGGLAEAFF. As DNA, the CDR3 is TGTGCCAGCAGCCTGGGGGGGTTAGCTGAAGCTTTCTTT.